A selection of T cell receptor beta chains follows, all from one sample in a study of blood T cell repertoires in COVID-19. Measured with immunoSEQ multiplex PCR; TCRdb has only the in-frame clones, and not every one. The top ten clones hold over 3% of a sample with 240,000 or so clones, roughly 86% of them seen once. The sequencing input was peripheral blood. The receptors here all came from a woman in her 30s who had recovered from COVID-19. Both conserved end residues are part of each CDR3. A D gene is named only where the DNA matches it firmly. The size entry is marked missing in some rows and otherwise reads once, few, many or a size class.

D gene: .
clone size: .
V gene: TRBV2
J gene: TRBJ1-2
CDR3 protein: CASRAGAPANYGYTF
CDR3 DNA: TGTGCCAGCAGGGCAGGGGCCCCCGCTAACTATGGCTACACCTTC

D gene: .
clone size: .
V gene: TRBV9
J gene: TRBJ1-5
CDR3 protein: CASSVGVSNQPQHF
CDR3 DNA: TGTGCCAGCAGCGTAGGAGTTAGCAATCAGCCCCAGCATTTT

D gene: .
clone size: .
V gene: TRBV25-1
J gene: TRBJ1-1
CDR3 protein: CASSTVNTEAFF
CDR3 DNA: TGTGCCAGTTCTACGGTGAACACTGAAGCTTTCTTT

D gene: TRBD1
clone size: .
V gene: TRBV6-5
J gene: TRBJ2-5
CDR3 protein: CASRKPAGGQETQYF
CDR3 DNA: TGTGCCAGCAGGAAACCCGCAGGGGGCCAAGAGACCCAGTACTTC

D gene: TRBD2
clone size: .
V gene: TRBV24-1
J gene: TRBJ2-3
CDR3 protein: CATSDGLAVPDTQYF
CDR3 DNA: TGTGCCACCAGTGATGGACTAGCGGTCCCAGATACGCAGTATTTT

D gene: .
clone size: once
V gene: TRBV19
J gene: TRBJ1-1
CDR3 protein: CASMDDVGGRLNTEAFF
CDR3 DNA: TGTGCCAGTATGGACGATGTTGGAGGGCGTTTGAACACTGAAGCTTTCTTT

D gene: .
clone size: once
V gene: TRBV7-2
J gene: TRBJ1-2
CDR3 protein: CASSLVPGNYGYTF
CDR3 DNA: TGTGCCAGCAGCTTAGTTCCGGGGAACTATGGCTACACCTTC

D gene: .
clone size: .
V gene: TRBV2
J gene: TRBJ2-1
CDR3 protein: CASSEVPGFAEQFF
CDR3 DNA: TGTGCCAGCAGTGAAGTCCCGGGTTTCGCTGAGCAGTTCTTC

D gene: TRBD1
clone size: .
V gene: TRBV5-1
J gene: TRBJ1-1
CDR3 protein: CASSSGQEPTEAFF
CDR3 DNA: TGCGCCAGCAGCTCAGGACAGGAGCCCACTGAAGCTTTCTTT

D gene: TRBD1
clone size: .
V gene: TRBV4-1
J gene: TRBJ1-1
CDR3 protein: CASSRTGNTEAFF
CDR3 DNA: TGCGCCAGCAGCCGGACAGGAAACACTGAAGCTTTCTTT

D gene: TRBD1
clone size: .
V gene: TRBV7-9
J gene: TRBJ2-7
CDR3 protein: CASSRRAGTEEYEQYF
CDR3 DNA: TGTGCCAGCAGCCGCCGAGCCGGGACAGAGGAATACGAGCAGTACTTC

D gene: .
clone size: .
V gene: TRBV27
J gene: TRBJ1-2
CDR3 protein: CASSLSGGGLGGYTF
CDR3 DNA: TGTGCCAGCAGTTTATCGGGAGGGGGTCTGGGTGGCTACACCTTC

D gene: TRBD1
clone size: .
V gene: TRBV7-9
J gene: TRBJ1-2
CDR3 protein: CASSLWTGHFNYGYTF
CDR3 DNA: TGTGCCAGCAGCCTCTGGACAGGGCATTTTAACTATGGCTACACCTTC

D gene: TRBD2
clone size: .
V gene: TRBV9
J gene: TRBJ2-3
CDR3 protein: CASSMTSGGRTDTQYF
CDR3 DNA: TGTGCCAGCAGCATGACTAGCGGGGGGCGCACAGATACGCAGTATTTT

D gene: .
clone size: .
V gene: TRBV3-1/TRBV3-2
J gene: TRBJ1-2
CDR3 protein: CASSQSTGFYGYTF
CDR3 DNA: TGTGCCAGCAGCCAATCGACAGGATTCTATGGCTACACCTTC

D gene: TRBD1
clone size: few
V gene: TRBV10-3
J gene: TRBJ1-5
CDR3 protein: CAISPQGNHQPQHF
CDR3 DNA: TGTGCCATCAGCCCACAGGGGAATCATCAGCCCCAGCATTTT

D gene: .
clone size: once
V gene: TRBV2
J gene: TRBJ2-7
CDR3 protein: CASSESAGFGQYF
CDR3 DNA: TGTGCCAGCAGTGAAAGTGCCGGTTTTGGGCAGTACTTC

D gene: .
clone size: .
V gene: TRBV15
J gene: TRBJ1-3
CDR3 protein: CATSRASGAGNTIYF
CDR3 DNA: TGTGCCACCAGCAGAGCATCGGGTGCTGGAAACACCATATATTTT

D gene: TRBD1
clone size: .
V gene: TRBV30
J gene: TRBJ2-2
CDR3 protein: CAWSEPTGGSGELFF
CDR3 DNA: TGTGCCTGGAGTGAACCGACAGGGGGATCCGGGGAGCTGTTTTTT

D gene: .
clone size: .
V gene: TRBV25-1
J gene: TRBJ2-5
CDR3 protein: CASSEYRVYQETQYF
CDR3 DNA: TGTGCCAGCAGTGAATATCGGGTGTACCAAGAGACCCAGTACTTC

D gene: .
clone size: .
V gene: TRBV5-4
J gene: TRBJ1-1
CDR3 protein: CASSPGGRGTEAFF
CDR3 DNA: TGTGCCAGCAGCCCCGGGGGGCGGGGCACTGAAGCTTTCTTT

D gene: .
clone size: .
V gene: TRBV18
J gene: TRBJ1-1
CDR3 protein: CASSLNYRETEAFF
CDR3 DNA: TGTGCCAGCTCTCTAAATTACCGGGAGACTGAAGCTTTCTTT

D gene: TRBD2
clone size: .
V gene: TRBV4-2
J gene: TRBJ2-1
CDR3 protein: CASSQLSGGLSYNEQFF
CDR3 DNA: TGTGCCAGCAGCCAGTTGAGCGGGGGCCTTTCCTACAATGAGCAGTTCTTC

D gene: .
clone size: .
V gene: TRBV27
J gene: TRBJ2-1
CDR3 protein: CASSRRGGEQFF
CDR3 DNA: TGTGCCAGCAGCCGTAGAGGGGGTGAGCAGTTCTTC

D gene: TRBD1
clone size: .
V gene: TRBV30
J gene: TRBJ1-1
CDR3 protein: CAWSVWGTDTNTEAFF
CDR3 DNA: TGTGCCTGGAGTGTATGGGGGACAGATACGAACACTGAAGCTTTCTTT

D gene: .
clone size: once
V gene: TRBV11-2
J gene: TRBJ2-1
CDR3 protein: CASSATPNRVNEQFF
CDR3 DNA: TGTGCCAGCAGCGCCACCCCCAACAGGGTCAATGAGCAGTTCTTC

D gene: .
clone size: .
V gene: TRBV7-8
J gene: TRBJ2-5
CDR3 protein: CASSLVRAQETQYF
CDR3 DNA: TGTGCCAGCAGCTTAGTGAGGGCCCAAGAGACCCAGTACTTC

D gene: TRBD1
clone size: .
V gene: TRBV11-1
J gene: TRBJ2-7
CDR3 protein: CASSQQGAFFYEQYF
CDR3 DNA: TGTGCCAGCAGCCAACAGGGGGCTTTCTTCTACGAGCAGTACTTC

D gene: .
clone size: .
V gene: TRBV7-3
J gene: TRBJ2-3
CDR3 protein: CASSITQGGDTQYF
CDR3 DNA: TGTGCCAGCAGCATCACGCAGGGGGGAGATACGCAGTATTTT

D gene: .
clone size: .
V gene: TRBV6-2/TRBV6-3
J gene: TRBJ1-2
CDR3 protein: CASSYPPTGNYGYTF
CDR3 DNA: TGTGCCAGCAGTTACCCTCCGACAGGCAACTATGGCTACACCTTC

D gene: .
clone size: .
V gene: TRBV6-5
J gene: TRBJ2-2
CDR3 protein: CASSYAGYTGELFF
CDR3 DNA: TGTGCCAGCAGTTACGCGGGATACACCGGGGAGCTGTTTTTT

D gene: .
clone size: .
V gene: TRBV10-3
J gene: TRBJ1-1
CDR3 protein: CAIRGQPMNTEAFF
CDR3 DNA: TGTGCCATCAGAGGACAGCCCATGAACACTGAAGCTTTCTTT

D gene: TRBD1
clone size: .
V gene: TRBV27
J gene: TRBJ1-4
CDR3 protein: CASSLNTGTGGEKLFF
CDR3 DNA: TGTGCCAGCAGTTTGAATACCGGGACAGGTGGTGAAAAACTGTTTTTT

D gene: .
clone size: few
V gene: TRBV9
J gene: TRBJ2-1
CDR3 protein: CASSVDLYNEQFF
CDR3 DNA: TGTGCCAGCAGCGTAGACCTATACAATGAGCAGTTCTTC

D gene: TRBD1
clone size: .
V gene: TRBV2
J gene: TRBJ1-6
CDR3 protein: CASSDPASDRSPLHF
CDR3 DNA: TGTGCCAGCAGTGACCCAGCCTCGGACAGGTCACCCCTCCACTTT

D gene: TRBD1
clone size: .
V gene: TRBV12-3/TRBV12-4
J gene: TRBJ2-3
CDR3 protein: CASKQGDTQYF
CDR3 DNA: TGTGCCAGCAAACAGGGGGATACGCAGTATTTT

D gene: .
clone size: few
V gene: TRBV12-3/TRBV12-4
J gene: TRBJ2-1
CDR3 protein: CASSFSLNEQFF
CDR3 DNA: TGTGCCAGCAGTTTCTCTTTGAATGAGCAGTTCTTC

D gene: .
clone size: .
V gene: TRBV2
J gene: TRBJ2-4
CDR3 protein: CASSDVGQEVGIQYF
CDR3 DNA: TGTGCCAGCAGTGATGTGGGACAAGAAGTCGGCATTCAGTACTTC

D gene: .
clone size: .
V gene: TRBV11-2
J gene: TRBJ1-5
CDR3 protein: CASSPGQFNQPQHF
CDR3 DNA: TGTGCCAGCAGCCCCGGACAGTTCAATCAGCCCCAGCATTTT

D gene: TRBD1
clone size: .
V gene: TRBV25-1
J gene: TRBJ1-2
CDR3 protein: CASATGGGYGYTF
CDR3 DNA: TGTGCCAGCGCAACAGGGGGGGGCTATGGCTACACCTTC

D gene: .
clone size: .
V gene: TRBV5-6
J gene: TRBJ1-5
CDR3 protein: CASTSRAGVSNQPQHF
CDR3 DNA: TGTGCCAGCACCTCAAGAGCAGGGGTCAGCAATCAGCCCCAGCATTTT

D gene: TRBD1
clone size: few
V gene: TRBV5-1
J gene: TRBJ2-7
CDR3 protein: CASSTGTGIAEQYF
CDR3 DNA: TGCGCCAGCAGCACCGGGACAGGGATCGCCGAGCAGTACTTC

D gene: .
clone size: .
V gene: TRBV19
J gene: TRBJ2-5
CDR3 protein: CASSFGEGTQYF
CDR3 DNA: TGTGCCAGTAGTTTCGGGGAAGGGACCCAGTACTTC

D gene: .
clone size: few
V gene: TRBV5-5
J gene: TRBJ2-7
CDR3 protein: CASSSSESYISYEQYF
CDR3 DNA: TGTGCCAGCAGCTCGTCCGAATCTTACATCTCCTACGAGCAGTACTTC

D gene: TRBD2
clone size: once
V gene: TRBV3-1/TRBV3-2
J gene: TRBJ2-3
CDR3 protein: CASSQVRLAGADTQYF
CDR3 DNA: TGTGCCAGCAGCCAAGTACGTCTAGCGGGGGCAGATACGCAGTATTTT

D gene: TRBD1
clone size: .
V gene: TRBV29-1
J gene: TRBJ2-7
CDR3 protein: CSVERADRGVYEQYF
CDR3 DNA: TGCAGCGTTGAAAGGGCGGACAGGGGTGTCTACGAGCAGTACTTC

D gene: .
clone size: .
V gene: TRBV2
J gene: TRBJ2-1
CDR3 protein: CATAAQIGGPNEQFF
CDR3 DNA: TGTGCCACCGCTGCGCAGATCGGGGGGCCCAATGAGCAGTTCTTC

D gene: .
clone size: once
V gene: TRBV7-2
J gene: TRBJ1-5
CDR3 protein: CASSLGQPNQPQHF
CDR3 DNA: TGTGCCAGCAGCTTGGGGCAGCCCAATCAGCCCCAGCATTTT

D gene: .
clone size: .
V gene: TRBV2
J gene: TRBJ2-6
CDR3 protein: CASCKGAGGANVLTF
CDR3 DNA: TGTGCCAGCTGTAAAGGGGCAGGGGGGGCCAACGTCCTGACTTTC

D gene: .
clone size: .
V gene: TRBV12-5
J gene: TRBJ2-2
CDR3 protein: CASGTDKTYTGELFF
CDR3 DNA: TGTGCTAGTGGTACCGACAAGACGTACACCGGGGAGCTGTTTTTT

D gene: .
clone size: .
V gene: TRBV3-1/TRBV3-2
J gene: TRBJ2-1
CDR3 protein: CASRHSGSLSSYNEQFF
CDR3 DNA: TGTGCCAGCAGACACAGCGGGTCCCTTAGCTCCTACAATGAGCAGTTCTTC

D gene: .
clone size: .
V gene: TRBV3-1/TRBV3-2
J gene: TRBJ2-1
CDR3 protein: CASSPGSAYNEQFF
CDR3 DNA: TGTGCCAGCAGTCCGGGGTCCGCCTACAATGAGCAGTTCTTC

D gene: .
clone size: .
V gene: TRBV2
J gene: TRBJ1-2
CDR3 protein: CASSFGAGSDTF
CDR3 DNA: .

D gene: .
clone size: .
V gene: TRBV12-2
J gene: TRBJ2-7
CDR3 protein: CASRPQGTLGPQYF
CDR3 DNA: TGTGCAAGTCGCCCACAGGGGACCCTTGGCCCACAGTACTTC

D gene: TRBD1
clone size: .
V gene: TRBV15
J gene: TRBJ2-3
CDR3 protein: CATSRVGQGSTDTQYF
CDR3 DNA: TGTGCCACCAGCAGAGTTGGACAGGGGAGCACAGATACGCAGTATTTT

D gene: .
clone size: .
V gene: TRBV20-1
J gene: TRBJ2-1
CDR3 protein: CSASFLVSSGEQFF
CDR3 DNA: TGCAGTGCTAGTTTTCTAGTTAGCTCGGGTGAGCAGTTCTTC

D gene: .
clone size: .
V gene: TRBV10-2
J gene: TRBJ1-4
CDR3 protein: CASKNRATGEKLFF
CDR3 DNA: TGCGCCAGCAAGAACAGGGCCACTGGGGAAAAACTGTTTTTT

D gene: TRBD1
clone size: .
V gene: TRBV5-1
J gene: TRBJ1-2
CDR3 protein: CASSSGQGDGYTF
CDR3 DNA: TGCGCCAGCAGCTCGGGACAGGGGGATGGCTACACCTTC

D gene: .
clone size: .
V gene: TRBV19
J gene: TRBJ2-7
CDR3 protein: CASSGRGSPNYEQYF
CDR3 DNA: TGTGCCAGTAGTGGACGGGGGAGTCCGAACTACGAGCAGTACTTC